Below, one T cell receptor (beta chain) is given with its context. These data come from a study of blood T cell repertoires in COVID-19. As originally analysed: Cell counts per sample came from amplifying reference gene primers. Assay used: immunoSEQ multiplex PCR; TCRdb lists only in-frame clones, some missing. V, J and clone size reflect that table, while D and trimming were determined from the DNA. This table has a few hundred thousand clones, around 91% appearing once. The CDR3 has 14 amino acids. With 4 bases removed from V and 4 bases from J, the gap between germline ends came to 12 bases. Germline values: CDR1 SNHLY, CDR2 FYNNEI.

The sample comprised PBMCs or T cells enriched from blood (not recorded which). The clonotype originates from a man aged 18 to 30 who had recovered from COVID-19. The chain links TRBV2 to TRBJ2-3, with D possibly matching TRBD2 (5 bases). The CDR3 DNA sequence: TGTGCCAGCAGTGTCCTAGAGGGATCAGATACGCAGTATTTT. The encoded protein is CASSVLEGSDTQYF.